The T cell receptor beta chain under discussion was sequenced for a study of naive and memory T cell subsets (TCRdb year 2017). The study in broad terms: Sorted naive and memory T cell subsets from peripheral blood were analyzed in the study using a UMI-based, open-source pipeline for TCR alpha and beta sequencing. The functional CMV T cell responses agreed completely with IgG serology results. RNA was DNase-treated and reverse transcribed with TCR constant-region primers, mostly using SuperScript III.

This clonotype is a singleton in its sample. Its target antigen remains unknown. The sample holds no much larger clone one base away, and base qualities are not on file. Separate amplification of TCR alpha and beta chain libraries was performed from the second PCR step onward. CMV status of each donor was established by measuring IFNgamma production from CD4+ T cells after fresh PBMCs were stimulated overnight with CMV viral lysate. CD4 T cells were positively selected using Miltenyi beads, after which CD8 T cells were positively selected from the CD4-negative fraction. After staining for CD3, CD4, CD8, CD45RA, CD27 and a live/dead dye, cells were sorted on a BD Aria II into four subsets based on CD45RA and CD27. Blood came from a few healthy volunteers, each fractionated into CD4 and CD8 T cells and then into four differentiation subsets. Approximately 120 ml of peripheral blood was collected from each donor, and PBMC were isolated by Ficoll-Paque PLUS density-gradient centrifugation. After sorting, cells were lysed in RLT buffer, RNA was extracted using a Qiagen RNeasy kit, and the extracted RNA was stored at -80 degrees C.

The library was built by means of UMI-ligation and nested PCR. To cover both TRBC1 and TRBC2, the beta constant-region primer consisted of an equimolar mix of two oligonucleotides. The ligated cDNA went through four rounds of PCR with nested alpha and beta constant-region primers together with the SP2 primer. T4 RNA ligase 1 ligated a single-stranded oligonucleotide carrying the SP2 primer and a 12-nucleotide UMI to the cDNA 3' end. Incubation of the ligation reaction lasted roughly 19-25 hours at 16 degrees C. PCR2 was typically performed as a SYBR Green qPCR and was stopped at a predetermined threshold so that over-amplification was prevented. Agencourt AMPure XP magnetic beads were used for all purifications after the first. Libraries were quantified by Qubit and checked on a TapeStation, where a main peak was expected near 650 bp. Sequencing of the pooled libraries was done on an Illumina MiSeq using v2 2x251 paired-end kits, which typically yielded about 0.85-2.3 million reads per sample. Each sample library was pooled at approximately 4 nM, and roughly 5-7.5% PhiX was included to improve cluster recognition. Per the authors' processing: Using tag matching that tolerated one base-pair mismatch, Decombinator assigned V and J genes to FASTQ reads that had been processed by Demultiplexor. UMIs were used by Collapsinator to correct both sequencing errors and frequency errors arising from PCR heterogeneity. CDR3Translator translated TCRs and extracted CDR3s from the conserved cysteine to the FGXG phenylalanine, flagging non-productive sequences. Gini, Shannon entropy and inverse Simpson indices were calculated on repertoires that had been subsampled to equal numbers of UMI-defined TCRs. Within the linear range, a power law was fitted to clonotype abundance distributions using maximum likelihood. For one naive CD8 sample, the pipeline and MIGEC produced similar UMI counts, unique TCR numbers and clonal distributions. In one analysis, naive TCRs that were also found in any memory subset of the same donor were excluded from the naive repertoire. A set of under 8,500 CMV-associated CDR3 sequences, compiled from VDJdb and a published dataset, was used to search the repertoires. TCRdb's own reprocessing of the public reads used fastp at Q25 and MiXCR and kept productive beta chains. Every entry covers one CDR3 protein and lists the most common genes and DNA from its rows. The V and J calls follow TCRdb's processing rather than the paper's. The sample table records more than 120,000 distinct CDR3 sequences; more than 15% of these occur just once. The ten largest clones capture around 0.63% of the sample.

The paper as a whole reports these results and caveats: After error correction, only a single occurrence was seen for over 85% of naive TCR sequences, so much steeper abundance distributions were produced than in memory subsets. TCR abundance followed a power law whose exponent differed between naive and memory subsets but was consistent across the three individuals. The repertoire findings for the naive and memory subsets could not be validated against a ground truth, as none was available. RNA-based TCR counts may be affected by expression changes linked to T cell activation and differentiation. Gini index rose and Shannon and inverse Simpson diversity fell from naive through CM, EM and EMRA in both CD4 and CD8 cells. Single alpha or beta chain sequences, rather than paired alpha/beta receptors, were used to define clonotypes. A few larger clonotypes were present in naive repertoires, especially CD8 naive repertoires, and these clonotypes were possibly memory cells re-expressing CD45RA.

The CDR3 numbers 15 residues from cysteine through phenylalanine. The kept DNA is CDR3 alone, 45 bases in frame from the first base. V is reduced by 5 bases and J by 4 bases, leaving a spacing of 17 bases between them. The sample taken for sequencing was naive CD8+ T cells from blood. The cell subset or site tag for this specimen amounts to: naive T cells, CD45RA high CD27+. The chain employs TRBV12-3 or TRBV12-4 and TRBJ2-5; the D segment could be TRBD1, given 7 matching bases. The origin of this receptor is a human donor in good health. The CDR3 region has the sequence CASSQGWQGGETQYF. At the DNA level, the sequence is TGTGCCAGCAGTCAGGGATGGCAGGGGGGAGAGACCCAGTACTTC.